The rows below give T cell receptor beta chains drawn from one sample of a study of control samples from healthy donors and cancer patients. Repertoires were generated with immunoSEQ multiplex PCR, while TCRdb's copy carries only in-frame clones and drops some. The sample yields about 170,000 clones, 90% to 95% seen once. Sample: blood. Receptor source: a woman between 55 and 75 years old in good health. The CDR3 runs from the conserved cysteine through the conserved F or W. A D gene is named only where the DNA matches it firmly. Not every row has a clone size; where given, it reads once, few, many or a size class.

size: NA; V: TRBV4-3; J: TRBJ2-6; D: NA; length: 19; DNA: TGCGCCAGCAGCCTAGAAAGGTGGGCAGGACCATCTGGGGCCAACGTCCTGACTTTC; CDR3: CASSLERWAGPSGANVLTF
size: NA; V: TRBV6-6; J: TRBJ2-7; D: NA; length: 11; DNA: TGTGCCAGCAGTTACTCCGGAGAGCAGTACTTC; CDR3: CASSYSGEQYF
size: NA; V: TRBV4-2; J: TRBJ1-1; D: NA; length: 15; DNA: TGTGCCAGCAGCCAAGCGTCAGATCGCAACACTGAAGCTTTCTTT; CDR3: CASSQASDRNTEAFF
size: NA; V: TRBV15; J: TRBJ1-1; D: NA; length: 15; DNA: TGTGCCACCAGCCTTCGACGGGGGTGGGACACTGAAGCTTTCTTT; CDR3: CATSLRRGWDTEAFF
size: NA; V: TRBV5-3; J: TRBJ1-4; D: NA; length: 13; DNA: TGTGCCAGAAGCTTAGGGCAAAATGAAAAACTGTTTTTT; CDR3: CARSLGQNEKLFF
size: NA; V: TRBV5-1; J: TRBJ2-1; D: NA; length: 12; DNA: TGCGCCAGCAAGACGTCGTCGAATGAGCAGTTCTTC; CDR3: CASKTSSNEQFF
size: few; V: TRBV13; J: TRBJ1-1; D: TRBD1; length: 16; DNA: TGTGCCAGCAGCCCACGGGGAGGGGGCGCAACCACTGAAGCTTTCTTT; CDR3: CASSPRGGGATTEAFF
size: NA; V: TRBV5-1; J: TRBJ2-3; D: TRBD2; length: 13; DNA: TGCGCCAGCAGCGGCGGGGGGATAGATACGCAGTATTTT; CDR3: CASSGGGIDTQYF
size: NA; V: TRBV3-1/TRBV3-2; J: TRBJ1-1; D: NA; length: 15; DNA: TGTGCCAGCAGCCAAGATTGGGGGGGCTCTCGCGAAGCTTTCTTT; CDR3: CASSQDWGGSREAFF
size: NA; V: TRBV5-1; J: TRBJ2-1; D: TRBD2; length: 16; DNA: TGCGCCAGCAGCTCGATGCTAGCGGGGAACTACAATGAGCAGTTCTTC; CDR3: CASSSMLAGNYNEQFF
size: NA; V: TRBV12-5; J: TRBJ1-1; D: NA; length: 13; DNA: TGTGCTAGTGGTCCTCGGTTAAGCACTGAAGCTTTCTTT; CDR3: CASGPRLSTEAFF
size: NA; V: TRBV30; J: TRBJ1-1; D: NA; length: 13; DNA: TGTGCCTGGAGGTTACAGGGGAACACTGAAGCTTTCTTT; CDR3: CAWRLQGNTEAFF
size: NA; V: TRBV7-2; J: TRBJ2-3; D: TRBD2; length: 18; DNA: TGTGCCAGCAGCTTAGTGGCTAGCGGGGGGGCTATGGCAGATACGCAGTATTTT; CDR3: CASSLVASGGAMADTQYF
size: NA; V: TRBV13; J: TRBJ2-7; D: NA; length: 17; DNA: TGTGCCAGCAGCTTAAAACCCCCCTGGGGTTCATCCTACGAGCAGTACTTC; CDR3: CASSLKPPWGSSYEQYF
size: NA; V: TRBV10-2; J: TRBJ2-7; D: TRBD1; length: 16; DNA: TGCGCCAGCAGGGCGCACCGGGACAGGGAGGCAAACGAGCAGTACTTC; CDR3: CASRAHRDREANEQYF
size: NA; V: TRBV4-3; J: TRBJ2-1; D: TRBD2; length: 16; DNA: TGCGCCAGCAGCTGGACCGGGACTAGCGGTGGCAATGAGCAGTTCTTC; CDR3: CASSWTGTSGGNEQFF